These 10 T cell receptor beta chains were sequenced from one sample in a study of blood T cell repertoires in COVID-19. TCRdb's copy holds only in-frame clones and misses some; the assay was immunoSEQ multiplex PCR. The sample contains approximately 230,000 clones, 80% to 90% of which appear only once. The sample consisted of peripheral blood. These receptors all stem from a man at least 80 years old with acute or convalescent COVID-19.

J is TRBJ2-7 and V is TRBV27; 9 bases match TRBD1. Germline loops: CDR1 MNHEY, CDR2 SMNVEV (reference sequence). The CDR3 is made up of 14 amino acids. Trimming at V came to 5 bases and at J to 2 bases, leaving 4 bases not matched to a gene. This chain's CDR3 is CASSLGDRAYEQYF. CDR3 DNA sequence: TGTGCCAGCAGTCTGGGGGACAGGGCCTACGAGCAGTACTTC.

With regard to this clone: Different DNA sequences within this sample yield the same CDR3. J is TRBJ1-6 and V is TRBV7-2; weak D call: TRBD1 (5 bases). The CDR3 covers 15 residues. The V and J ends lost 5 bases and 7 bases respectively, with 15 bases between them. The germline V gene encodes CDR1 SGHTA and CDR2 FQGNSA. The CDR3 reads CASSLGGGTNSPLHF. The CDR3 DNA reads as TGTGCCAGCAGCCTGGGGGGAGGGACCAATTCACCCCTCCACTTT.

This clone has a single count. Here the CDR3 reads CASSVGPGANTEAFF. The CDR3 region has the DNA TGTGCCAGCAGCGTAGGGCCAGGGGCGAACACTGAAGCTTTCTTT. The chain recombines TRBV9 with TRBJ1-1, with a tentative D call TRBD1 (6 bases). Germline V gene data show CDR1 as SGDLS and CDR2 as YYNGEE. This CDR3 has 15 amino acids. With 0 bases removed from V and 1 base from J, the gap between germline ends came to 10 bases.

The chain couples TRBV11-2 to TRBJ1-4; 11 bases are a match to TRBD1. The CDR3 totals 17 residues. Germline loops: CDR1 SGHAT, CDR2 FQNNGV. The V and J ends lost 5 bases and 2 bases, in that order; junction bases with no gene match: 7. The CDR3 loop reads CASSRTGGGNTNEKLFF. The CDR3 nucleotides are TGTGCCAGCAGCCGGACAGGGGGCGGGAATACTAATGAAAAACTGTTTTTT.

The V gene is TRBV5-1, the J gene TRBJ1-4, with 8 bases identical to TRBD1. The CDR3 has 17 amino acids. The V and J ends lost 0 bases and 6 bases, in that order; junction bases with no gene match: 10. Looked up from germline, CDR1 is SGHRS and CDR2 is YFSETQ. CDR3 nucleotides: TGCGCCAGCAGCTTGGCCGGGGGTAAGACAGGGGATGAAAAACTGTTTTTT. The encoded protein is CASSLAGGKTGDEKLFF. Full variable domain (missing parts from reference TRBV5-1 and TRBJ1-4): KAGVTQTPRYLIKTRGQQVTLSCSPISGHRSVSWYQQTPGQGLQFLFEYFSETQRNKGNFPGRFSGRQFSNSRSEMNVSTLELGDSALYLCASSLAGGKTGDEKLFFGSGTQLSVL.

CDR3 sequence: CASSLGLAPGELFF. CDR3 coding DNA: TGTGCCAGCAGCCTGGGACTAGCGCCCGGGGAGCTGTTTTTT. This rearrangement joins TRBV7-3 to TRBJ2-2, with 10 bases lining up with TRBD2. Germline lookup yields CDR1 SGHTA and CDR2 FQGTGA. The length of the CDR3 is 14 residues. Trimming removed 5 bases from V and 6 bases from J; junction bases left unmatched: 3.

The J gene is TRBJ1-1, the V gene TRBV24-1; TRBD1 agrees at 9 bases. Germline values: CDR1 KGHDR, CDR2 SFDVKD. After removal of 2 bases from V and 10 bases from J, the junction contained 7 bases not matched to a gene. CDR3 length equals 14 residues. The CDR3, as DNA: TGTGCCACCAGTGATTCTCCCGAGACAGGGGGAGCTTTCTTT. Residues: CATSDSPETGGAFF.

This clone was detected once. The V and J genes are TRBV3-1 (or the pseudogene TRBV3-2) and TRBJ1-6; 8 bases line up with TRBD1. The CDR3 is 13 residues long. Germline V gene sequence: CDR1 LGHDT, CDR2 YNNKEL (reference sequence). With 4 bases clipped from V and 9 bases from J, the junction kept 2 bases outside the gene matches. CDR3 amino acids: CASSPDRGSPLHF. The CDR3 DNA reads TGTGCCAGCAGCCCCGACAGGGGTTCACCCCTCCACTTT.

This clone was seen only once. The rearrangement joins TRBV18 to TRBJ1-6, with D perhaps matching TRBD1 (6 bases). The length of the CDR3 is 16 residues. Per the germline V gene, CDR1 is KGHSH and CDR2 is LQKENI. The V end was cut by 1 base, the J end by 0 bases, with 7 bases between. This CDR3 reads CASSPRDNSYNSPLHF. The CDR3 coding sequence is TGTGCCAGCTCACCACGGGACAACTCCTATAATTCACCCCTCCACTTT.

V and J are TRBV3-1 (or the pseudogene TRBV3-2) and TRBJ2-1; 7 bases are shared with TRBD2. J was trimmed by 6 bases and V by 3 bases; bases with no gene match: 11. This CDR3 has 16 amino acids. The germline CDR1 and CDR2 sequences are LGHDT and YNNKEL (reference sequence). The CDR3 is CASSHKVGLGGNEQFF. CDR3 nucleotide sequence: TGTGCCAGCAGCCATAAGGTAGGACTAGGAGGCAATGAGCAGTTCTTC.